Below, one T cell receptor (beta chain) is given with its context. Trimming removed 6 bases from V and 8 bases from J; junction bases left unmatched: 8. Germline V gives CDR1 ENHRY, CDR2 SYGVKD. CDR3 length: 13 amino acids. This sample stems from a study of blood T cell repertoires in COVID-19. Here immunoSEQ multiplex PCR was the method, and the copy in TCRdb shows in-frame clones only, minus some. The data hold tens of thousands of clones, with 75% to 90% observed a single time. Sequencing was performed on peripheral blood. The TCR sequence derives from a human donor in a cohort sampled during active COVID-19. The V gene is TRBV10-3, the J gene TRBJ1-1; 8 positions match TRBD1. The CDR3 sequence is CAIRDREISEAFF. The CDR3 DNA is TGTGCCATCAGGGACAGGGAAATATCCGAAGCTTTCTTT.